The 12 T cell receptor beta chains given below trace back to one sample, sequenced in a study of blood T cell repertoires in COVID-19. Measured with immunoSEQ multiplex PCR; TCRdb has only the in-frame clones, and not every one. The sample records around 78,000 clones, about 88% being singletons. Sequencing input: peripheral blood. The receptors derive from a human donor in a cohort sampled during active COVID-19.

CDR3 sequence reads: CASSFGLAGGGDTQYF. Here the CDR3 DNA reads TGTGCCAGCAGCTTTGGACTAGCGGGAGGGGGAGATACGCAGTATTTT. The genes are TRBV7-3 and TRBJ2-3, with 15 bases aligning to TRBD2. Trimming cost V 3 bases and J 5 bases; bases outside gene matches: 3. There are 16 residues in the CDR3. Germline V gives CDR1 SGHTA, CDR2 FQGTGA.

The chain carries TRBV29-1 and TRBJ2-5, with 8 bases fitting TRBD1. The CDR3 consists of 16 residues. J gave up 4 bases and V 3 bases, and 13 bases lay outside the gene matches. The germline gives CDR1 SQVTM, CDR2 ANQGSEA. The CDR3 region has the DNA TGCAGCGTTGAGCCGGACAGGGTAAATTTTGGAGAGACCCAGTACTTC. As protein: CSVEPDRVNFGETQYF. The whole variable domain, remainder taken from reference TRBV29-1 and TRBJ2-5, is SAVISQKPSRDICQRGTSLTIQCQVDSQVTMMFWYRQQPGQSLTLIATANQGSEATYESGFVIDKFPISRPNLTFSTLTVSNMSPEDSSIYLCSVEPDRVNFGETQYFGPGTRLLVL.

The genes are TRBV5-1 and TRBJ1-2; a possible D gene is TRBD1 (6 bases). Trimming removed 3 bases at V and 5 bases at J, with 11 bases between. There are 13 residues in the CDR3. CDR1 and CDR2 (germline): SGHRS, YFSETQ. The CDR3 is CASSSETGYGYTF. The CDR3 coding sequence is TGCGCCAGCAGCTCAGAAACAGGGTATGGCTACACCTTC.

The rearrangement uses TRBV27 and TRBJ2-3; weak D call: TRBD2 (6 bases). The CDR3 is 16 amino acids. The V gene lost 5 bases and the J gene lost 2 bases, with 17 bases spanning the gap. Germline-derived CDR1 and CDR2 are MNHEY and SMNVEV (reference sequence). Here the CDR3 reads CASSALGGPTTDTQYF. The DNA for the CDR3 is TGTGCCAGCAGTGCCCTCGGGGGTCCCACCACAGATACGCAGTATTTT.

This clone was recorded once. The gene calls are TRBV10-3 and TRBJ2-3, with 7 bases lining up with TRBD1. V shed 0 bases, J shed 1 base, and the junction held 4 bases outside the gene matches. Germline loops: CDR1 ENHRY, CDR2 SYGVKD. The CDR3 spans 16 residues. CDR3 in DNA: TGTGCCATCAGTGAGTCGACCGGGACAGGCACAGATACGCAGTATTTT. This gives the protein CAISESTGTGTDTQYF.

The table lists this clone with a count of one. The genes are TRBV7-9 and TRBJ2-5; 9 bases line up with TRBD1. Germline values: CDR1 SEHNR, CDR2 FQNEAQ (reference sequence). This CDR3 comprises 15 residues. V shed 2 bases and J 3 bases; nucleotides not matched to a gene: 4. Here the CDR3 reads CASSLRGQGEETQYF. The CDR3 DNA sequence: TGTGCCAGCAGCTTACGGGGACAGGGAGAAGAGACCCAGTACTTC.

CDR3 sequence: CASSLAGVSGYEQYF. In nucleotides, the CDR3 is TGTGCCAGCAGCCTAGCGGGAGTATCGGGCTACGAGCAGTACTTC. The chain joins TRBV28 to TRBJ2-7; TRBD2 aligns across 10 bases. The CDR3 loop spans 15 amino acids. Germline CDR1 is MDHEN and CDR2 is SYDVKM. With 6 bases clipped from V and 3 bases from J, the junction kept 8 bases outside the gene matches. Combining the CDR3 with reference TRBV28 and TRBJ2-7 gives the whole variable domain DVKVTQSSRYLVKRTGEKVFLECVQDMDHENMFWYRQDPGLGLRLIYFSYDVKMKEKGDIPEGYSVSREKKERFSLILESASTNQTSMYLCASSLAGVSGYEQYFGPGTRLTVT.

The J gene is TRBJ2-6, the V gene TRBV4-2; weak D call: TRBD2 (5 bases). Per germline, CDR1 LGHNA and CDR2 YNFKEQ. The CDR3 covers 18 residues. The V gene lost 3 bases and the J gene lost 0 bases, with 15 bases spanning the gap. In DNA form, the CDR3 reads TGTGCCAGCAGCCAGGAAGAGGGATATAGCTCTGGGGCCAACGTCCTGACTTTC. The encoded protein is CASSQEEGYSSGANVLTF.

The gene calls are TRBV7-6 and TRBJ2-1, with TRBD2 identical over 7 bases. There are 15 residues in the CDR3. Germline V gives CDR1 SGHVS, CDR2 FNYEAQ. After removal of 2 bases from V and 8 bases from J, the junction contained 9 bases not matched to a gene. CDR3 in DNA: TGTGCCAGCAGCTTATGGCGGGAGCCGCGGGATGAGCAGTTCTTC. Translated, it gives CASSLWREPRDEQFF.

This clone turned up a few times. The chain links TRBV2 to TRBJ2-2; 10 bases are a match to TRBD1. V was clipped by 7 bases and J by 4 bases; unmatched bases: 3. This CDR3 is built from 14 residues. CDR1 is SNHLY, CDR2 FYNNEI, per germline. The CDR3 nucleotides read TGTGCCAGCAATAGGGACAGGGGCACCGGGGAGCTGTTTTTT. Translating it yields CASNRDRGTGELFF.

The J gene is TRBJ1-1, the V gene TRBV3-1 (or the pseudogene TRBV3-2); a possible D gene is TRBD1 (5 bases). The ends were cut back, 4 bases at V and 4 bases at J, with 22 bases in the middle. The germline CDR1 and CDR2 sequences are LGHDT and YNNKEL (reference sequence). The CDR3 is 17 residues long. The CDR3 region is CASSPGVGQGSGTEAFF. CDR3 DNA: TGTGCCAGCAGCCCCGGCGTCGGCCAGGGCTCCGGCACTGAAGCTTTCTTT.

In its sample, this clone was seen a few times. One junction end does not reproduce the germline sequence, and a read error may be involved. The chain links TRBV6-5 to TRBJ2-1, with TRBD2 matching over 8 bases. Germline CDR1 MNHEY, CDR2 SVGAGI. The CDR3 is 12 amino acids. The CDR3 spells CASSIREGRLLF. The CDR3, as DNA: TGTGCCAGCAGTATCCGGGAGGGCCGTCTCCTCTTC.